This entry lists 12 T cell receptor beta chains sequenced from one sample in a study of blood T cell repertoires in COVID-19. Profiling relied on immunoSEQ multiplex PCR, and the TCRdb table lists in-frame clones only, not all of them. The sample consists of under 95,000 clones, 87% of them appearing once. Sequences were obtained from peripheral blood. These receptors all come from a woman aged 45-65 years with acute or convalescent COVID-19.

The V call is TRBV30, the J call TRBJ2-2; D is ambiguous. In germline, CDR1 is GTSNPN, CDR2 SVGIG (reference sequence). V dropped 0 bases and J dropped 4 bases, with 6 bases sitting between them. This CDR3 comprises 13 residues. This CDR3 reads CAWSVTLTGELFF. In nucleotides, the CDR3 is TGTGCCTGGAGTGTTACTCTCACCGGGGAGCTGTTTTTT.

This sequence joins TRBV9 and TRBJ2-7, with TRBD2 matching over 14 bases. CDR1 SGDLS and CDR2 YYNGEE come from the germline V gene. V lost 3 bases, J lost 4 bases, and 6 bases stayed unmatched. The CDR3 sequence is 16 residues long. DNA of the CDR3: TGTGCCAGCAGCGCAACGGGACTAGCGGGGGAATACGAGCAGTACTTC. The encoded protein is CASSATGLAGEYEQYF.

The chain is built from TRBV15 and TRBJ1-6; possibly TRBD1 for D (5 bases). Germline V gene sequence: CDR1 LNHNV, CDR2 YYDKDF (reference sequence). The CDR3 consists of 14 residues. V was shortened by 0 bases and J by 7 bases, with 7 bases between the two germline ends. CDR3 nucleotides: TGTGCCACCAGCAGAGATCGGGGGAATTCACCCCTCCACTTT. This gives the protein CATSRDRGNSPLHF.

CDR3 region: CASSPLQGINQPQHF. The CDR3 bases are TGTGCCAGCAGCCCACTGCAGGGTATCAATCAGCCCCAGCATTTT. The rearrangement links TRBV7-6 to TRBJ1-5; TRBD1 is a possible D gene (5 bases). The CDR3 consists of 15 residues. Trimming cost V 5 bases and J 3 bases, with 14 bases left between them. Looked up from germline, CDR1 is SGHVS and CDR2 is FNYEAQ.

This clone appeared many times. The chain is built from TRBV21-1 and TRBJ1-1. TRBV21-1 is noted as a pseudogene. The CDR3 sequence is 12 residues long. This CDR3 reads CASTAEDTEAFF. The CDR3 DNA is TGTGCCAGCACCGCGGAGGACACTGAAGCTTTCTTT.

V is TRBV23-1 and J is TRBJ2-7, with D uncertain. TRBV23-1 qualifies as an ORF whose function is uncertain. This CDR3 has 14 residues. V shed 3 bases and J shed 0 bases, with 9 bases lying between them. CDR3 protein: CASSQRRNSYEQYF. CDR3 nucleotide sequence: TGCGCCAGCAGTCAGAGGCGGAACTCCTACGAGCAGTACTTC.

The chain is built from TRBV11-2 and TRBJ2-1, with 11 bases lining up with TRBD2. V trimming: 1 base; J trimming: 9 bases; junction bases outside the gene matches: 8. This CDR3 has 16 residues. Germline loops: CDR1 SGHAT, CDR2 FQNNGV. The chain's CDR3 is CASSLVTSGRYPEQFF. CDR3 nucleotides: TGTGCCAGCAGCTTAGTAACTAGCGGGAGATATCCTGAGCAGTTCTTC.

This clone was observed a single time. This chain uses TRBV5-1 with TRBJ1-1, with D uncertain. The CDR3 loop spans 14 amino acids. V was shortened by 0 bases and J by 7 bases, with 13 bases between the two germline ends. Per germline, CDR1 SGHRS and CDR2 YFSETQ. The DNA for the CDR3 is TGCGCCAGCAGCTTGGATTCCGGGGTGGGTGAAGCTTTCTTT. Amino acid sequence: CASSLDSGVGEAFF.

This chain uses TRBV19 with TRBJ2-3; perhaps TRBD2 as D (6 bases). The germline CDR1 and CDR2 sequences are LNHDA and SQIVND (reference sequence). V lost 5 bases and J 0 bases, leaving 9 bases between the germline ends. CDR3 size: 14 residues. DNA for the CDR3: TGTGCCAGTAGTGTCAGCGGGAGCACAGATACGCAGTATTTT. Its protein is CASSVSGSTDTQYF.

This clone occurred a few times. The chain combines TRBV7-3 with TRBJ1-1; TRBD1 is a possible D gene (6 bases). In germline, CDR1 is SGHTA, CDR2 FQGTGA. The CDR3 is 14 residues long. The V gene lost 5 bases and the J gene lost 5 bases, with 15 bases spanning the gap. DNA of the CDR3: TGTGCCAGCAGCCCGGGCAGGGGAGAGACTGAAGCTTTCTTT. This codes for CASSPGRGETEAFF.

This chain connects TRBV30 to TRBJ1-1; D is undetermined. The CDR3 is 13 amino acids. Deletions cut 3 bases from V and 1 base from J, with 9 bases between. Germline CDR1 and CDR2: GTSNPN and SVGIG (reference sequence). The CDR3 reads CAWRMRPNTEAFF. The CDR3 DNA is TGTGCCTGGAGGATGCGTCCGAACACTGAAGCTTTCTTT. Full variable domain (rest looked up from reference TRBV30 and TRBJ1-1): SQTIHQWPATLVQPVGSPLSLECTVEGTSNPNLYWYRQAAGRGLQLLFYSVGIGQISSEVPQNLSASRPQDRQFILSSKKLLLSDSGFYLCAWRMRPNTEAFFGQGTRLTVV.

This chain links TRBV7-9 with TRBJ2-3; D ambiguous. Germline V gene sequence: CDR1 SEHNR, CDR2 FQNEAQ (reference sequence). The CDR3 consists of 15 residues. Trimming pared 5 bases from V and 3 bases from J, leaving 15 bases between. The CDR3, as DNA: TGTGCCAGCAGCGCCCCCGCCCGAGGAACAGATACGCAGTATTTT. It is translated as CASSAPARGTDTQYF.